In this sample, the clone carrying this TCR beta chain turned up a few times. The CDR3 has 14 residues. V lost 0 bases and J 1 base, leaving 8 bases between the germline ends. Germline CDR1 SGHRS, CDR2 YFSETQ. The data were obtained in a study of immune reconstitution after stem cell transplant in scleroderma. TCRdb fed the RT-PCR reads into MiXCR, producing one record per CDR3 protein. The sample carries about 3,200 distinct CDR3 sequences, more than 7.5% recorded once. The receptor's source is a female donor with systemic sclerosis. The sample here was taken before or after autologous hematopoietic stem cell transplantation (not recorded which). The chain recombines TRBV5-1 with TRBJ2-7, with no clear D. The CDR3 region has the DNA TGCGCCAGCAGCTTGGCCGGATCTTCCTACGAGCAGTACTTC. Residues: CASSLAGSSYEQYF. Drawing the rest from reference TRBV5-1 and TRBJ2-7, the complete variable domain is KAGVTQTPRYLIKTRGQQVTLSCSPISGHRSVSWYQQTPGQGLQFLFEYFSETQRNKGNFPGRFSGRQFSNSRSEMNVSTLELGDSALYLCASSLAGSSYEQYFGPGTRLTVT.